These 28 T cell receptor beta chains originate from one sample sequenced in a study of tumor-infiltrating lymphocytes in primary liver carcinoma. Reverse transcription of 500 to 650 ng total RNA with a constant-region primer produced TCR beta cDNA. Construction of TCR beta libraries relied on three successive nested multiplex PCR rounds employing slightly modified ARM-PCR. Forward primers for TRBV1-TRBV30 and a C-beta reverse primer served the first two PCR rounds, at around 9 cycles each. TCRdb re-called the multiplex PCR reads with MiXCR, one entry per CDR3 protein. The sample shows roughly 100,000 distinct CDR3 sequences, about four fifths of them seen only once. Each 20-30 mg portion of unsorted bulk tissue served as the source for co-extraction of RNA and DNA. The sequencing input was liver tumor tissue from sampling region 3. Subset described: tumor region T3, left-lateral pole. The receptor set was obtained from a man aged 40-50 years with primary liver carcinoma and hepatitis B virus infection.

In the case of this clonotype: The junction departs from the called germline gene at one end, perhaps through a read error. V is TRBV11-2 and J is TRBJ1-5; D might be TRBD1 (6 bases). The CDR3 totals 17 residues. The germline CDR1 and CDR2 sequences are SGHAT and FQNNGV. The CDR3 reads CANSLVGVTGSNQPLRF. The DNA of the CDR3 is TGTGCCAACAGCTTAGTAGGGGTAACAGGGAGCAATCAGCCCCTGCGTTTT.

This clonotype occurred a few times. This sequence joins TRBV11-2 and TRBJ2-6; 8 bases are shared with TRBD1. The V segment lost 5 bases and the J segment 0 bases; nucleotides outside the gene matches: 18. Germline V gene sequence: CDR1 SGHAT, CDR2 FQNNGV. The CDR3 spans 21 residues. CDR3: CASSIGGDRGISLSGANVLTF. The CDR3 DNA reads as TGTGCCAGCAGCATAGGGGGAGACAGGGGTATTTCCCTCTCTGGGGCCAACGTCCTGACTTTC. The whole variable domain, remainder taken from reference TRBV11-2 and TRBJ2-6, is EAGVAQSPRYKIIEKRQSVAFWCNPISGHATLYWYQQILGQGPKLLIQFQNNGVVDDSQLPKDRFSAERLKGVDSTLKIQPAKLEDSAVYLCASSIGGDRGISLSGANVLTFGAGSRLTVL.

Concerning this clonotype: One end of the junction is discordant with germline, which a read error may explain. The rearrangement joins TRBV29-1 to TRBJ1-1, with D perhaps matching TRBD1 (5 bases). Per the germline V gene, CDR1 is SQVTM and CDR2 is ANQGSEA. This CDR3 is built from 15 residues. In nucleotides, the CDR3 is TGCACCGGTGCCTCAGGGTGGGGCATGTACACTGCAGCTTTCTTT. It specifies CTGASGWGMYTAAFF.

In regard to this clonotype: This sequence may be a read error, since a much larger clone differs from it by one base. CDR3 DNA: TGTGCCAGCAGCACTCCAGGGGCCACTAATGGAAAACTGTTTTTT. Translation gives CASSTPGATNGKLFF. This chain joins TRBV5-6 and TRBJ1-4; possibly TRBD1 for D (6 bases). The CDR3 covers 15 residues. Germline V gene lookup returns CDR1 SGHDT and CDR2 YYEEEE. The full variable domain, rest sourced from reference TRBV5-6 and TRBJ1-4, is DAGVTQSPTHLIKTRGQQVTLRCSPKSGHDTVSWYQQALGQGPQFIFQYYEEEERQRGNFPDRFSGHQFPNYSSELNVNALLLGDSALYLCASSTPGATNGKLFFGSGTQLSVL.

Remarks on this clonotype: As the CDR3 is not closed by the conserved phenylalanine or tryptophan, this likely results from a read error. The chain uses TRBV4-1 and TRBJ2-5; D remains unclear. This CDR3 region has 16 residues. Per germline, CDR1 MGHRA and CDR2 YSYEKL. In DNA form, the CDR3 reads TGCGCCAGCACCCAATTTATAACGACTTCCCAAGAGACCCAGTACATC. This translates into CASTQFITTSQETQYI.

In regard to this clonotype: Germline and junction disagree at one end, which may indicate a read error. The chain combines TRBV29-1 with TRBJ1-1; D gene ambiguous. CDR3 length: 14 amino acids. Germline V CDR1 and CDR2: SQVTM, ANQGSEA. As DNA, the CDR3 is TGCAGCGTCCGCACGTCCGGAAGAAACACTGATGCTTTCTTT. Translating it yields CSVRTSGRNTDAFF.

This clonotype was detected ten times or more. The chain is built from TRBV28 and TRBJ1-6; 11 bases align to TRBD1. V trimming: 6 bases; J trimming: 13 bases; junction bases outside the gene matches: 14. The germline CDR1 and CDR2 sequences are MDHEN and SYDVKM. The length of the CDR3 is 16 residues. The CDR3 protein is CASRDGQGAPVGPLHF. The CDR3 region has the DNA TGTGCCAGCAGGGATGGACAGGGGGCGCCCGTAGGGCCCCTCCACTTT.

About this clonotype: The junction and the germline gene differ at one end; a read error may be behind it. The rearrangement uses TRBV6-1 and TRBJ2-1; TRBD2 agrees at 12 bases. The CDR3 runs 16 residues. The V gene's germline CDR1 is MNHNS and CDR2 SASEGT. CDR3 loop: CTSSALTSGRSHEQFF. As DNA, the CDR3 is TGTACCAGCAGTGCCTTGACTAGCGGGAGAAGCCATGAGCAGTTCTTC.

A note on this clonotype: One end of the junction is discordant with germline, which a read error may explain. The V gene is TRBV28, the J gene TRBJ1-5; D remains ambiguous. The CDR3 runs 12 residues. Germline CDR1 MDHEN, CDR2 SYDVKM. The DNA for the CDR3 is TGTACCAGCAGTCCTTATCGACAACCCCAGCATTTT. Amino acid sequence: CTSSPYRQPQHF.

The gene calls are TRBV6-5 and TRBJ1-3; D remains unclear. CDR1 is MNHEY and CDR2 is SVGAGI in the germline V gene. With 5 bases removed from V and 9 bases from J, the gap between germline ends came to 20 bases. The CDR3 sequence is 15 residues long. This CDR3 is CASSRQDSSESTIYF. The CDR3 DNA reads as TGTGCCAGCAGTAGGCAGGACTCCTCTGAAAGCACCATATATTTT.

This clonotype was seen a few times. A much larger clone lies one base from this, so it may be a read error. V and J are TRBV5-1 and TRBJ2-3; possible D gene TRBD2, 5 bases. The length of the CDR3 is 13 residues. CDR1 is SGHRS, CDR2 YFSETQ, per germline. CDR3 nucleotide sequence: TGCGTCTCAAGGATCGGGGGCACAGATACGCAGTATTTT. Translation gives CVSRIGGTDTQYF.

In this sample, this clonotype turned up once. At one end the junction does not follow the germline gene, possibly because of a read error. The gene calls are TRBV6-7 and TRBJ2-1; D is possibly TRBD2 (5 bases). Being an ORF, TRBV6-7 has a function that is uncertain. The CDR3 length is 19 residues. The CDR3 spells CASSYPASWNFSSYNERFF. The CDR3 nucleotides read TGTGCCAGCAGTTACCCGGCTAGCTGGAATTTTAGCTCCTACAATGAGCGGTTCTTC.

As regards this clonotype: The final CDR3 position lacks the conserved phenylalanine or tryptophan, pointing to a likely read error. The rearrangement joins TRBV30 to TRBJ1-2, with no clear D. Germline CDR1 is GTSNPN and CDR2 is SVGIG (reference sequence). The CDR3 spans 13 residues. DNA for the CDR3: TGTACCTGGAGGGCGACAAGTGACTATGGCTACACCATC. It codes for CTWRATSDYGYTI.

Notes on this clonotype: In this CDR3 the conserved last residue, phenylalanine or tryptophan, is missing, so a read error is likely. This sequence joins TRBV6-5 and TRBJ2-6, with D possibly being TRBD1 (5 bases). This CDR3 has 17 amino acids. CDR1 and CDR2 from the germline V gene are MNHEY and SVGAGI. Here the CDR3 reads CASSLGSGSSGANVLTV. DNA of the CDR3: TGTGCAAGCAGTTTGGGTTCTGGATCCTCTGGGGCAAACGTCCTGACTGTC.

This clonotype was detected ten times or more. V is TRBV28 and J is TRBJ2-3; D not certain. Germline assignment: CDR1 MDHEN and CDR2 SYDVKM. This CDR3 spans 15 amino acids. V was clipped by 5 bases and J by 1 base, with 13 bases between them. In nucleotides, the CDR3 is TGTGCCAGCAGTCGGGCAGCCCAGGGCACAGATACGCAGTATTTT. It encodes CASSRAAQGTDTQYF.

Regarding this clonotype: A junction boundary mismatches the germline segment, possibly from a read error. The CDR3: CASSYSEGGGYEQYF. CDR3 bases: TGTGCCAGTAGTTACTCCGAAGGGGGAGGATACGAGCAGTACTTC. The genes are TRBV6-6 and TRBJ2-7; either TRBD1 or TRBD2 may fit D (6 bases each). This CDR3 has 15 residues. Germline assignment: CDR1 MNHNY and CDR2 SVGAGI (reference sequence).

Notes on this clonotype: A read error is likely, as this CDR3 ends without the conserved phenylalanine or tryptophan. This chain connects TRBV7-8 to TRBJ2-5, with D uncertain. Germline V lookup: CDR1 SGHVS, CDR2 FQNEAQ. V lost 7 bases, J lost 5 bases, and 8 bases lay in between. The CDR3 covers 11 residues. The CDR3 is CASNPGETQYL. CDR3 sequence (DNA): TGTGCCAGCAACCCCGGGGAGACCCAGTACTTA.

This chain connects TRBV29-1 to TRBJ1-1, with TRBD1 as a possible D gene (5 bases). Trimming pared 8 bases from V and 0 bases from J, leaving 19 bases between. The CDR3 is 15 residues long. CDR1 SQVTM and CDR2 ANQGSEA come from the germline V gene. DNA of the CDR3: TGCAGCATTGCAGGTAGCTGGGGGATGAACACTGAAGCTTTCTTT. This codes for CSIAGSWGMNTEAFF.

Note on this clonotype: The germline gene is not matched at one end of the junction; a read error may be the cause. V gene TRBV5-4 combines with J gene TRBJ2-7; TRBD1 matches at 10 bases. Germline CDR1 is SGHNT and CDR2 is YYREEE (reference sequence). There are 14 residues in the CDR3. The CDR3 is CANSPERTGGEQYF. The CDR3 region has the DNA TGCGCCAACAGCCCCGAAAGGACAGGGGGAGAGCAGTACTTC.

Worth noting for this clonotype: At one boundary the junction diverges from the germline segment, which might be a read error. The V and J genes are TRBV6-5 and TRBJ2-1, with 9 bases lining up with TRBD1. Germline loops: CDR1 MNHEY, CDR2 SVGAGI. The CDR3 is made up of 13 amino acids. This CDR3 reads CTSSQRQGGGQFF. The CDR3 DNA reads as TGTACCAGCAGTCAACGACAGGGGGGTGGGCAGTTCTTC.

This clonotype was counted many times. The CDR3 coding sequence is TGTGCCAGCACCCAGGGAACAGGGGGCACCGGGGAGCTGTTTTTT. Its translation: CASTQGTGGTGELFF. The rearrangement uses TRBV7-8 and TRBJ2-2, with TRBD1 matching over 8 bases. Unmatched junction bases numbered 8, after V lost 7 bases and J lost 4 bases. Germline CDR1 reads SGHVS; CDR2 reads FQNEAQ. The CDR3 runs 15 residues.

As regards this clonotype: An end of the junction differs from the germline gene, which may be a read error. The chain carries TRBV11-3 and TRBJ2-1; D is ambiguous. From germline, CDR1 is SGHNT and CDR2 YENEEA. The CDR3 is made up of 14 amino acids. CDR3: CASSLGVSKSEQFF. The CDR3 DNA sequence: TGTGCCAGCAGCTTAGGGGTCAGCAAGAGTGAGCAATTCTTC.

This chain joins TRBV5-4 and TRBJ2-7; D may be TRBD2 (6 bases). Germline V gene sequence: CDR1 SGHNT, CDR2 YYREEE (reference sequence). This CDR3 is built from 15 residues. With 4 bases removed from V and 6 bases from J, the gap between germline ends came to 20 bases. CDR3 sequence: CASSPGTGARGEQYF. The CDR3 DNA follows: TGTGCCAGCAGCCCTGGGACTGGCGCAAGAGGCGAGCAGTACTTC.

The rearrangement links TRBV6-1 to TRBJ1-5, with 7 nucleotides matching TRBD1. V dropped 5 bases and J dropped 7; count of bases not matched to a gene: 11. Germline V CDR1 and CDR2: MNHNS, SASEGT. This CDR3 contains 15 residues. The CDR3 spells CASSNMNRGGQPQHF. The DNA of the CDR3 is TGTGCCAGCAGTAACATGAACAGGGGAGGCCAGCCCCAGCATTTT.

With respect to this clonotype: Compared with germline, one end of the junction differs, possibly owing to a read error. In DNA form, the CDR3 reads TGTGCCAGCAGCTCCATCGCGGTGGATACGCAGTACTTT. The encoded protein is CASSSIAVDTQYF. V gene TRBV11-2 combines with J gene TRBJ2-3; D is unresolved. Germline CDR1 reads SGHAT; CDR2 reads FQNNGV. This CDR3 is 13 amino acids long.

Here the CDR3 DNA reads TGCAGCGTTGCCCCGAGTTGGGGAACGAACACTGAAGCTTTCTTT. Translated: CSVAPSWGTNTEAFF. The chain couples TRBV29-1 to TRBJ1-1; D is undetermined. V was cut by 4 bases and J by 1 base, with 16 bases left in between. The germline V gene has CDR1 SQVTM and CDR2 ANQGSEA. This CDR3 region has 15 residues.

This rearrangement joins TRBV20-1 to TRBJ2-5; a possible D gene is TRBD2 (5 bases). Trimming took off 6 bases at V and 7 bases at J, with 18 bases between the two ends. The germline CDR1 and CDR2 sequences are DFQATT and SNEGSKA (reference sequence). The CDR3 contains 13 residues. CDR3 nucleotide sequence: TGCAGTGCCAACGACTACCGCGGAGGGACCCAGTACTTC. Translation: CSANDYRGGTQYF.

This clonotype was seen more than once but under ten times. This clone may be a read error of a much larger clone one base away. The chain is built from TRBV6-4 and TRBJ2-2, with 8 bases fitting TRBD2. The germline V gene has CDR1 MRHNA and CDR2 SNTAGT. This CDR3 has 15 amino acids. The CDR3 region is CASSDSAGATRELFF. The DNA for the CDR3 is TGTGCCAGCAGTGACTCAGCGGGAGCCACCCGGGAGCTGTTTTTT.